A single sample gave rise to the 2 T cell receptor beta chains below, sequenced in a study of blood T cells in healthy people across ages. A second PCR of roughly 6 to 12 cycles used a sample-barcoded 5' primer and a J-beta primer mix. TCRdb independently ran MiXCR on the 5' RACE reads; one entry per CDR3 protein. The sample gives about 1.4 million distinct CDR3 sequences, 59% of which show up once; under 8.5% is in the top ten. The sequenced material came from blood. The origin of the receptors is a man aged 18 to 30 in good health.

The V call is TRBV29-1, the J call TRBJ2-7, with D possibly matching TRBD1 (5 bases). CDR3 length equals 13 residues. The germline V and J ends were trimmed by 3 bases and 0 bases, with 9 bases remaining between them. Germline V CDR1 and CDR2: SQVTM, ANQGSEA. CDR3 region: CSVDRQNSYEQYF. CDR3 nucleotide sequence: TGCAGCGTTGATCGACAGAACTCCTACGAGCAGTACTTC.

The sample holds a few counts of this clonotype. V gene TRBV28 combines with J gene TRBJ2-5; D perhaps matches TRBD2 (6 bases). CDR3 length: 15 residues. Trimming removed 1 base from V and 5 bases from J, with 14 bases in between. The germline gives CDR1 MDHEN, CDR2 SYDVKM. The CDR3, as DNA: TGTGCCAGCAGTTTATCCGGACTACCTCGGGAGACCCAGTACTTC. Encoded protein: CASSLSGLPRETQYF.